This TCR beta chain comes out of a study of T cell repertoires in cytomegalovirus infection. Study background: Both recently identified HLA-C-restricted and well-studied HLA-B-restricted CMV epitopes were used in the study.

MiXCR, applied by TCRdb to the reads, yields one record per CDR3 protein. The sample records hundreds of thousands of distinct CDR3 sequences, about 28% being singletons. The table lists this clonotype with a few counts. Its antigen is as yet unknown. The germline V gene encodes CDR1 LGHNA and CDR2 YNFKEQ. The CDR3 loop spans 13 amino acids. The V and J ends lost 5 bases and 8 bases respectively, with 12 bases between them. General study findings and limits: CMV-specific TCR beta clonotypes restricted by HLA-C dominated the ex vivo response.

This clonotype was obtained from a human donor in good health (CMV status not recorded). Some clones in this sample may be carry-over from other donors' samples. The sequences come from cultured PBMCs, collected from culture after CMV antigen stimulation. The chain uses TRBV4-2 and TRBJ1-4; tentatively, D is TRBD1 (5 bases). The CDR3 DNA sequence: TGTGCCAGCAGCGCTTCACGGGGGGAAAAACTGTTTTTT. Its protein is CASSASRGEKLFF.